The next 13 T cell receptor beta chains were all read from a single sample in a study of T cells in Graves' hyperthyroidism and ophthalmopathy. TCR beta CDR3 region amplification was performed from RNA transcripts. With the HTBI primer set, the TCR CDR3 went through a first round of RT-PCR. One entry per CDR3 protein, called by TCRdb with MiXCR from the multiplex PCR reads. Among about 400,000 distinct CDR3 sequences, roughly 15% were seen once, and the ten largest hold about 20%. Sequenced material: blood. These receptors were taken from a young woman with Graves' ophthalmopathy.

The chain couples TRBV5-1 to TRBJ2-2; D is unclear. The CDR3 is 16 residues long. V lost 0 bases and J 0 bases, leaving 9 bases between the germline ends. Germline CDR1 reads SGHRS; CDR2 reads YFSETQ. The CDR3 spells CASSLADLTNTGELFF. CDR3 nucleotides: TGCGCCAGCAGCTTGGCGGACCTAACGAACACCGGGGAGCTGTTTTTT.

This clonotype showed up many times. V usage is TRBV12-3 or TRBV12-4 and J usage is TRBJ1-2; the D gene is possibly TRBD1 (5 bases). The ends were cut back, 10 bases at V and 8 bases at J, with 20 bases in the middle. The CDR3 sequence is 13 residues long. CDR3 amino acids: CAIYGTAMRGYTF. In DNA, the CDR3 is TGTGCCATCTATGGGACGGCGATGCGAGGCTACACCTTC.

This clonotype has ten or more counts. The chain has TRBV5-1 and TRBJ2-5; 10 bases agree with TRBD2. Per germline, CDR1 SGHRS and CDR2 YFSETQ. After removal of 0 bases from V and 2 bases from J, the junction contained 4 bases not matched to a gene. This CDR3 region has 16 residues. CDR3 protein: CASSLALAGVQETQYF. CDR3 nucleotide sequence: TGCGCCAGCAGCTTGGCTCTAGCGGGGGTACAAGAGACCCAGTACTTC.

This clonotype came up many times. The V and J genes are TRBV20-1 and TRBJ2-7; 7 nucleotides agree with TRBD1. The germline V gene has CDR1 DFQATT and CDR2 SNEGSKA (reference sequence). The V segment lost 5 bases and the J segment 4 bases; nucleotides outside the gene matches: 8. The length of the CDR3 is 13 residues. CDR3 amino acids: CSASLQQGYEQYF. CDR3 DNA sequence: TGCAGTGCTTCTTTACAACAGGGGTACGAGCAGTACTTC.

This clonotype was seen repeatedly, ten times or more. The gene calls are TRBV7-2 and TRBJ1-3; no firm D call. Germline-derived CDR1 and CDR2 are SGHTA and FQGNSA. The V gene lost 5 bases and the J gene lost 4 bases, with 15 bases spanning the gap. The CDR3 contains 15 residues. The chain's CDR3 is CASSPDPVGGNTIYF. CDR3 nucleotides: TGTGCCAGCAGCCCCGATCCGGTGGGGGGAAACACCATATATTTT.

This chain uses TRBV5-1 with TRBJ2-7, with TRBD1 matching 9 bases. After removal of 0 bases from V and 3 bases from J, the junction contained 10 bases not matched to a gene. Per the germline V gene, CDR1 is SGHRS and CDR2 is YFSETQ. This CDR3 is 17 amino acids long. The CDR3, as DNA: TGCGCCAGCAGCTTGGCCTGGGACAGGGTGGGAGGCTACGAGCAGTACTTC. Protein sequence: CASSLAWDRVGGYEQYF.

This clonotype was detected many times. This chain joins TRBV7-3 and TRBJ2-5; D ambiguous. Germline values: CDR1 SGHTA, CDR2 FQGTGA. This CDR3 spans 13 amino acids. V lost 1 base to trimming and J lost 3 bases, with 6 bases between them. The CDR3 sequence: CASSLSAKETQYF. In DNA form, the CDR3 reads TGTGCCAGCAGCTTAAGCGCCAAAGAGACCCAGTACTTC.

This clonotype was counted at least ten times. The rearrangement links TRBV11-2 to TRBJ2-5; 11 bases are shared with TRBD2. Germline CDR1 SGHAT, CDR2 FQNNGV. Trimming cost V 7 bases and J 4 bases; bases outside gene matches: 11. The CDR3 covers 16 residues. Written as DNA, the CDR3 is TGTGCCAGCACCCTTAGAGTGCTAGCGGGGGGAGAGACCCAGTACTTC. Translated: CASTLRVLAGGETQYF.

The chain couples TRBV19 to TRBJ1-2; 10 nucleotides agree with TRBD1. The V segment lost 3 bases and the J segment 5 bases; nucleotides outside the gene matches: 6. Germline V gene sequence: CDR1 LNHDA, CDR2 SQIVND (reference sequence). This CDR3 contains 15 residues. The CDR3 sequence: CASSILDRGRYGYTF. CDR3 nucleotides: TGTGCCAGTAGTATCCTCGACAGGGGGCGATATGGCTACACCTTC.

V and J are TRBV24-1 and TRBJ2-1, with a weak D call TRBD1 (5 bases). The ends were cut back, 9 bases at V and 3 bases at J, with 14 bases in the middle. Looked up from germline, CDR1 is KGHDR and CDR2 is SFDVKD. The CDR3 sequence is 14 residues long. CDR3 in amino acids: CATQASGHYNEQFF. The CDR3 nucleotides read TGTGCCACCCAGGCGTCAGGGCACTACAATGAGCAGTTCTTC.

This clonotype was seen a few times. The rearrangement uses TRBV5-4 and TRBJ2-5; D unresolved. Trimming removed 2 bases from V and 4 bases from J, with 12 bases in between. Per germline, CDR1 SGHNT and CDR2 YYREEE (reference sequence). The CDR3 totals 14 residues. The CDR3 loop reads CASSLAGARETQYF. Here the CDR3 DNA reads TGTGCCAGCAGCTTAGCAGGAGCTCGAGAGACCCAGTACTTC.

This clonotype was seen at least ten times. The rearrangement links TRBV6-1 to TRBJ2-5; tentative D call: TRBD2 (6 bases). The CDR3 runs 15 residues. Trimming shortened V by 7 bases and J by 5 bases, and 20 bases separated the two germline ends. From germline, CDR1 is MNHNS and CDR2 SASEGT. CDR3 coding DNA: TGTGCCAGCACTGGACTATTTGGGGTCGGTGAGACCCAGTACTTC. Translated, it gives CASTGLFGVGETQYF.

This clonotype was recorded at least ten times. This rearrangement joins TRBV12-3 or TRBV12-4 to TRBJ2-5, with D possibly being TRBD1 (5 bases). V lost 7 bases to trimming and J lost 5 bases, with 17 bases between them. This CDR3 has 14 amino acids. DNA for the CDR3: TGTGCCAGCACCCCGGGCAGGGCGTACGAGACCCAGTACTTC. Encoded protein: CASTPGRAYETQYF.